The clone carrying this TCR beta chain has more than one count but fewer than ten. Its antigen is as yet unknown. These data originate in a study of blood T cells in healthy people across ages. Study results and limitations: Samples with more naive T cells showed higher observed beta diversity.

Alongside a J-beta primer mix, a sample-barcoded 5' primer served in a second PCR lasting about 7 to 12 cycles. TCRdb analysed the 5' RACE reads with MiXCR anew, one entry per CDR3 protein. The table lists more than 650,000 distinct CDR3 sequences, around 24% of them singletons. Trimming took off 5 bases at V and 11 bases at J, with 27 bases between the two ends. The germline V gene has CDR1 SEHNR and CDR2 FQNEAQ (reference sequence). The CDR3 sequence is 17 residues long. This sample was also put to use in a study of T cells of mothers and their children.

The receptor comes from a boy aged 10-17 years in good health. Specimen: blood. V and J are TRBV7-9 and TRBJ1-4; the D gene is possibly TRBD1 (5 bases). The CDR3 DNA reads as TGTGCCAGCAGCCCGGAGGCGATGGGGCGCTTCCCGGAGAAACTGTTTTTT. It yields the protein CASSPEAMGRFPEKLFF. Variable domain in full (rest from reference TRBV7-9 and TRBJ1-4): DTGVSQNPRHKITKRGQNVTFRCDPISEHNRLYWYRQTLGQGPEFLTYFQNEAQLEKSRLLSDRFSAERPKGSFSTLEIQRTEQGDSAMYLCASSPEAMGRFPEKLFFGSGTQLSVL.